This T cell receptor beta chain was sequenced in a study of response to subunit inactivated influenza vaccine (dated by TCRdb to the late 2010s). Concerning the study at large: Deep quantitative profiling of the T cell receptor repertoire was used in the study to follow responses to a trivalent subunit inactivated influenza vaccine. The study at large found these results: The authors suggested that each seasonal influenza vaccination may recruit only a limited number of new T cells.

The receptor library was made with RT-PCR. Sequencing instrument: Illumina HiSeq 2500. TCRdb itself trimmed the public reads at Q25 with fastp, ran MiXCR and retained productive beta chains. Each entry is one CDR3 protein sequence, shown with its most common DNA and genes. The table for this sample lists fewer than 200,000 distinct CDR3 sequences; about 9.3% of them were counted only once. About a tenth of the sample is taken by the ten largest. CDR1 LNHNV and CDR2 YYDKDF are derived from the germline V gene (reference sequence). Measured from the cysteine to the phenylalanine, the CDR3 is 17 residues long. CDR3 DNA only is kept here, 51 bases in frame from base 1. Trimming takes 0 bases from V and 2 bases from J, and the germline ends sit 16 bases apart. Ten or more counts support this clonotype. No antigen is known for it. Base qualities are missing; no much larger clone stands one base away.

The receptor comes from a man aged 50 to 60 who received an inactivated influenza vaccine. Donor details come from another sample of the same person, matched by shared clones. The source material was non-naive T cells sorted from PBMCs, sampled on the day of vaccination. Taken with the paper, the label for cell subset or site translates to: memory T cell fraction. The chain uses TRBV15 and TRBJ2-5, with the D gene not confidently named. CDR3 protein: CATSRDVIVGTQETQYF. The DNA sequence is TGTGCCACCAGCAGAGATGTGATAGTCGGAACGCAAGAGACCCAGTACTTC.